One sample yielded the 31 T cell receptor beta chains listed below, sequenced in a study of T cell repertoires in cytomegalovirus infection. Each CDR3 protein is one row after TCRdb ran MiXCR on the reads. Of roughly 320,000 distinct CDR3 sequences detected, 9.6% appear once; the ten largest clones hold around 2.4%. Sequencing was done on a sample of PBMCs. The receptors stem from a human donor in good health (CMV status not recorded). Some clones in this sample may be carry-over from other donors' samples.

The table lists this clonotype with many counts. The chain recombines TRBV28 with TRBJ2-1; 12 positions match TRBD1. CDR1 is MDHEN and CDR2 is SYDVKM in the germline V gene. J was trimmed by 10 bases and V by 2 bases; bases with no gene match: 6. CDR3 length: 15 amino acids. The CDR3 region has the DNA TGTGCCAGCAGTTTACCAGGGACAGGGGGCAAAGAGCAGTTCTTC. Protein product: CASSLPGTGGKEQFF.

The sample holds many counts of this clonotype. The rearrangement links TRBV5-5 to TRBJ2-3; unclear D gene. Per the germline V gene, CDR1 is SGHKS and CDR2 is YYEKEE (reference sequence). The ends were cut back, 0 bases at V and 2 bases at J, with 10 bases in the middle. The CDR3 spans 15 residues. CDR3 in DNA: TGTGCCAGCAGCTTGGTGTCGGCGGCCACAGATACGCAGTATTTT. Encoded protein: CASSLVSAATDTQYF.

This clonotype appeared many times. The V gene is TRBV7-2, the J gene TRBJ2-5, with TRBD1 matching 9 bases. V shed 1 base, J shed 4 bases, and the junction held 4 bases outside the gene matches. This CDR3 has 15 amino acids. Germline CDR1 reads SGHTA; CDR2 reads FQGNSA. The DNA of the CDR3 is TGTGCCAGCAGCTTAGGGACAGGGGCGTCAGAGACCCAGTACTTC. This codes for CASSLGTGASETQYF.

This clonotype has only a few counts. The chain joins TRBV3-1 to TRBJ2-2, with 10 positions matching TRBD2. The CDR3 covers 16 residues. Trimming removed 4 bases from V and 6 bases from J; junction bases left unmatched: 8. CDR1 LGHDT and CDR2 YNNKEL come from the germline V gene (reference sequence). The CDR3 bases are TGTGCCAGCAGCCTCCAGCGGGGGGGCCTCGCCGGGGAGCTGTTTTTT. Its translation is CASSLQRGGLAGELFF.

This clonotype was counted at least ten times. The V gene is TRBV12-3 or TRBV12-4, the J gene TRBJ1-5; D gene unclear. This CDR3 contains 12 residues. Trimming cost V 4 bases and J 6 bases, with 7 bases left between them. Here the CDR3 reads CASSSGSQPQHF. CDR3 sequence (DNA): TGTGCCAGCAGTTCGGGGTCTCAGCCCCAGCATTTT.

This clonotype was found many times. The gene calls are TRBV5-5 and TRBJ2-3; D is possibly TRBD1 or TRBD2 (6 bases each). V dropped 1 base and J dropped 1 base, with 13 bases sitting between them. The CDR3 spans 16 residues. CDR1 is SGHKS and CDR2 is YYEKEE in the germline V gene (reference sequence). Here the CDR3 DNA reads TGTGCCAGCAGCTTGTGGGGGGCTGGTGGCACAGATACGCAGTATTTT. It specifies CASSLWGAGGTDTQYF.

This clonotype appeared many times. CDR3 in amino acids: CASSYQQGGYTF. The CDR3 DNA reads as TGTGCCAGCAGTTACCAGCAGGGTGGCTACACCTTC. The chain uses TRBV6-5 and TRBJ1-2, with D tentatively TRBD1 (5 bases). The V gene lost 2 bases and the J gene lost 7 bases, with 8 bases spanning the gap. CDR3 length: 12 amino acids. CDR1 MNHEY and CDR2 SVGAGI come from the germline V gene.

This clonotype was counted many times. As DNA, the CDR3 is TGTGCCAGCAGTTTAGCTGGGGCCTGGGACGCTTTCTTT. Its translation is CASSLAGAWDAFF. The V gene is TRBV28, the J gene TRBJ1-1; possibly TRBD1 for D (5 bases). The CDR3 loop spans 13 amino acids. CDR1 MDHEN and CDR2 SYDVKM come from the germline V gene. V lost 2 bases to trimming and J lost 11 bases, with 15 bases between them.

This clonotype was observed a few times. V and J are TRBV28 and TRBJ2-4, with D uncertain. The CDR3 spans 13 residues. Germline values: CDR1 MDHEN, CDR2 SYDVKM. The V end lost 6 bases, the J end lost 2 bases, and 8 bases lay between the germline ends. The CDR3 is CASRDGTKNIQYF. CDR3 nucleotides: TGTGCCAGCAGGGACGGAACCAAAAACATTCAGTACTTC.

CDR3 sequence reads: CLQEGRVAYEQYF. CDR3 nucleotide sequence: TGCCTTCAGGAGGGACGGGTTGCCTACGAGCAGTACTTC. The gene calls are TRBV4-1 and TRBJ2-7, with a possible D match to TRBD2 (6 bases). This CDR3 has 13 residues. Germline loops: CDR1 MGHRA, CDR2 YSYEKL.

This clonotype appeared many times. The chain combines TRBV20-1 with TRBJ2-1; TRBD2 matches 7 bases. V lost 0 bases, J lost 1 base, and 6 bases stayed unmatched. Germline V lookup: CDR1 DFQATT, CDR2 SNEGSKA (reference sequence). The CDR3 has 16 amino acids. The CDR3 reads CSARDGGSLSYNEQFF. The CDR3 coding sequence is TGCAGTGCTAGAGATGGCGGGAGCCTATCCTACAATGAGCAGTTCTTC.

This clonotype has at least ten counts. The chain couples TRBV28 to TRBJ1-1; D is perhaps TRBD1 (6 bases). Germline assignment: CDR1 MDHEN and CDR2 SYDVKM. Trimming took 2 bases from V and 3 from J, leaving 13 bases between them. CDR3 length: 15 residues. Here the CDR3 reads CASSLPWTAYTEAFF. CDR3 DNA: TGTGCCAGCAGTTTACCTTGGACAGCCTACACTGAAGCTTTCTTT.

This clonotype turned up a few times. The chain couples TRBV28 to TRBJ1-2, with D possibly being TRBD1 (5 bases). This CDR3 is 14 amino acids long. CDR1 is MDHEN, CDR2 SYDVKM, per germline. V was cut by 1 base and J by 6 bases, with 12 bases left in between. This chain's CDR3 is CASSLSRLQDGYTF. The CDR3 nucleotides read TGTGCCAGCAGTTTATCGAGGTTACAGGATGGCTACACCTTC.

As DNA, the CDR3 is TGCAGTGCTAGACTCAGGGGGGGGACTGAAGCTTTCTTT. This codes for CSARLRGGTEAFF. The chain recombines TRBV20-1 with TRBJ1-1; 7 bases line up with TRBD1. Germline V lookup: CDR1 DFQATT, CDR2 SNEGSKA (reference sequence). Trimming removed 2 bases from V and 5 bases from J; junction bases left unmatched: 5. This CDR3 comprises 13 residues.

This clonotype was counted many times. The rearrangement links TRBV11-3 to TRBJ2-3; D remains unclear. CDR1 SGHNT and CDR2 YENEEA come from the germline V gene. The CDR3 contains 17 residues. Trimming pared 1 base from V and 3 bases from J, leaving 17 bases between. The CDR3 DNA reads as TGTGCCAGCAGCTTAGGTTACGCAGGCCCCGCTACAGATACGCAGTATTTT. Its protein product is CASSLGYAGPATDTQYF.

This clonotype was counted many times. This CDR3 is CSVQTEKLFF. The CDR3, as DNA: TGCAGTGTTCAGACTGAAAAACTGTTTTTT. V usage is TRBV20-1 and J usage is TRBJ1-4; D is unclear. The CDR3 runs to 10 residues. From germline, CDR1 is DFQATT and CDR2 SNEGSKA (reference sequence). V lost 7 bases, J lost 7 bases, and 7 bases lay in between.

This clonotype was detected many times. J is TRBJ1-5 and V is TRBV6-5; D not resolved. V lost 0 bases and J lost 4, with 7 bases in between. CDR3 length: 14 residues. Germline V gives CDR1 MNHEY, CDR2 SVGAGI. The CDR3 nucleotides read TGTGCCAGCAGTTACTCGGGTGTTAATCAGCCCCAGCATTTT. Protein sequence: CASSYSGVNQPQHF.

A single count supports this clonotype. A much larger clone differs from this one at a single base, so this may be a read error. Here the CDR3 reads CSAKGSSGADTQYF. In nucleotides, the CDR3 is TGCAGTGCTAAGGGGTCTAGCGGCGCAGATACGCAGTATTTT. The rearrangement uses TRBV20-1 and TRBJ2-3, with 7 nucleotides matching TRBD2. Trimming cost V 4 bases and J 4 bases; bases outside gene matches: 8. Looked up from germline, CDR1 is DFQATT and CDR2 is SNEGSKA (reference sequence). This CDR3 comprises 14 residues.

This clonotype was seen ten or more times. This chain uses TRBV7-9 with TRBJ2-7; D ambiguous. The germline CDR1 and CDR2 sequences are SEHNR and FQNEAQ (reference sequence). The ends were cut back, 0 bases at V and 2 bases at J, with 5 bases in the middle. CDR3 length: 13 residues. CDR3 region: CASSLARTYEQYV. CDR3 in DNA: TGTGCCAGCAGCTTAGCACGGACCTACGAGCAGTACGTC.

The rearrangement joins TRBV5-6 to TRBJ2-7; D is perhaps TRBD1 (6 bases). From germline, CDR1 is SGHDT and CDR2 YYEEEE. Deletions cut 4 bases from V and 2 bases from J, with 16 bases between. This CDR3 region has 15 residues. The CDR3 is CASSGNGTNTYEQYF. The CDR3 nucleotides are TGTGCCAGCAGCGGGAACGGGACAAATACCTACGAGCAGTACTTC.

This clonotype showed up many times. The chain recombines TRBV10-3 with TRBJ2-1, with 9 bases matching TRBD2. The germline CDR1 and CDR2 sequences are ENHRY and SYGVKD. CDR3 size: 16 residues. Trimming took 2 bases from V and 4 from J; bases not matched to a gene: 6. CDR3 amino acids: CAISERGGGGYNEQFF. The CDR3 bases are TGTGCCATCAGTGAGAGAGGCGGGGGGGGTTACAATGAGCAGTTCTTC.

In its sample, this clonotype was seen many times. This chain joins TRBV7-9 and TRBJ1-1, with TRBD1 matching 7 bases. V was pared by 5 bases and J by 1 base, with 4 bases of the junction left unmatched. CDR3 length: 14 amino acids. Per germline, CDR1 SEHNR and CDR2 FQNEAQ (reference sequence). The CDR3 region is CASSIGQENTEAFF. The CDR3 coding sequence is TGTGCCAGCAGCATTGGACAGGAGAACACTGAAGCTTTCTTT.

This clonotype was found many times. The V gene is TRBV20-1, the J gene TRBJ2-6; D remains unclear. Germline CDR1 is DFQATT and CDR2 is SNEGSKA (reference sequence). The CDR3 is 13 residues long. The V end was cut by 3 bases, the J end by 4 bases, with 7 bases between. The CDR3 DNA sequence: TGCAGTGCTAGCGCGGCCGGGGCCAACGTCCTGACTTTC. This sequence encodes CSASAAGANVLTF.

The genes are TRBV20-1 and TRBJ2-7, with 7 nucleotides matching TRBD1. J was trimmed by 4 bases and V by 3 bases; bases with no gene match: 12. The germline V gene encodes CDR1 DFQATT and CDR2 SNEGSKA (reference sequence). The CDR3 sequence is 15 residues long. CDR3: CSASRSGTEIYEQYF. The CDR3 DNA follows: TGCAGTGCTAGTCGGTCCGGGACAGAGATATACGAGCAGTACTTC.

As regards this clonotype: A much larger clone differs from this one at a single base, so this may be a read error. This chain links TRBV7-3 with TRBJ2-1; 7 bases agree with TRBD1. The V gene's germline CDR1 is SGHTA and CDR2 FQGTGA. This CDR3 has 15 amino acids. V was clipped by 2 bases and J by 0 bases; unmatched bases: 1. The CDR3 is CASSLRQGSYNEQFF. The CDR3 region has the DNA TGTGCCAGCAGCTTACGACAGGGCTCCTACAATGAGCAGTTCTTC. Drawing the rest from reference TRBV7-3 and TRBJ2-1, the complete variable domain is GAGVSQTPSNKVTEKGKYVELRCDPISGHTALYWYRQSLGQGPEFLIYFQGTGAADDSGLPNDRFFAVRPEGSVSTLKIQRTERGDSAVYLCASSLRQGSYNEQFFGPGTRLTVL.

The chain employs TRBV5-5 and TRBJ1-4, with 7 bases identical to TRBD1. Germline CDR1 SGHKS, CDR2 YYEKEE (reference sequence). V shed 1 base, J shed 8 bases, and the junction held 5 bases outside the gene matches. The CDR3 contains 14 residues. CDR3 DNA: TGTGCCAGCAGCTTGCTAACAGGGGAAGAAAAACTGTTTTTT. Amino acids: CASSLLTGEEKLFF.

V and J are TRBV5-6 and TRBJ2-7; D is possibly TRBD1 or TRBD2 (5 bases each). There are 13 residues in the CDR3. Trimming left V 0 bases short and J 4 bases short, with 8 bases between. Germline V gene sequence: CDR1 SGHDT, CDR2 YYEEEE. The CDR3 spells CASSLGGNYEQYV. CDR3 sequence (DNA): TGTGCCAGCAGCTTGGGGGGGAATTACGAGCAGTACGTC.

A word on this clonotype: Being one base from a much bigger clone, this may be a read error. J is TRBJ2-6 and V is TRBV2; D call uncertain. The CDR3 totals 15 residues. CDR1 is SNHLY, CDR2 FYNNEI, per germline. Between the trimmed V and J ends, which lost 7 bases and 0 bases, there was a span of 10 bases. The CDR3 sequence: CASIVWGSGANVLTF. The CDR3 DNA follows: TGTGCCAGCATTGTGTGGGGCTCTGGGGCCAACGTCCTGACTTTC.

This clonotype was observed at least ten times. This chain links TRBV2 with TRBJ2-3; D unclear. The V end lost 5 bases, the J end lost 1 base, and 13 bases lay between the germline ends. The germline gives CDR1 SNHLY, CDR2 FYNNEI. The CDR3 contains 15 residues. In nucleotides, the CDR3 is TGTGCCAGCAGTACGGTCGGATCGGGCACAGATACGCAGTATTTT. Amino acids: CASSTVGSGTDTQYF.

The table lists this clonotype with many counts. This chain joins TRBV7-9 and TRBJ2-5; perhaps TRBD1 as D (6 bases). The CDR3 contains 14 residues. CDR1 and CDR2 (germline): SEHNR, FQNEAQ (reference sequence). Trimming took 5 bases from V and 2 from J, leaving 12 bases between them. The CDR3 coding sequence is TGTGCCAGCAGCATCTGGACAGTACAAGAGACCCAGTACTTC. It encodes CASSIWTVQETQYF.

This clonotype was found many times. The V call is TRBV7-9, the J call TRBJ1-2, with a possible D match to TRBD1 (5 bases). This CDR3 is built from 14 residues. Trimming took 5 bases from V and 0 from J, leaving 10 bases between them. CDR1 and CDR2 (germline): SEHNR, FQNEAQ (reference sequence). The CDR3 nucleotides are TGTGCCAGCAGCCCTACAGGAGCTAACTATGGCTACACCTTC. This gives the protein CASSPTGANYGYTF.